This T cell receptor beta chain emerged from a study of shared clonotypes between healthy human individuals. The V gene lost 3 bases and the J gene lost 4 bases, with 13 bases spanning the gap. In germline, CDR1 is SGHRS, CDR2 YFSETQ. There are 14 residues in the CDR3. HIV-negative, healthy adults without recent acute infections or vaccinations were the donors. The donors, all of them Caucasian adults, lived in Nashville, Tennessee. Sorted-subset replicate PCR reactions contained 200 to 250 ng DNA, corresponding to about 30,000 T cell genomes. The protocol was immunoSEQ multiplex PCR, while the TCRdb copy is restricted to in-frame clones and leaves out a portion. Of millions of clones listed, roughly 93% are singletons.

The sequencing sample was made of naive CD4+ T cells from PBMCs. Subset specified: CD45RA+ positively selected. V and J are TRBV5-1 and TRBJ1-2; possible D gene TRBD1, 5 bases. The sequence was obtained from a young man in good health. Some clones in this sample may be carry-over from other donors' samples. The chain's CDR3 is CASSSAGTPYGYTF. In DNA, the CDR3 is TGCGCCAGCAGCTCCGCCGGGACTCCCTATGGCTACACCTTC. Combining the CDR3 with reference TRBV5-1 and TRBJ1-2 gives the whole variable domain KAGVTQTPRYLIKTRGQQVTLSCSPISGHRSVSWYQQTPGQGLQFLFEYFSETQRNKGNFPGRFSGRQFSNSRSEMNVSTLELGDSALYLCASSSAGTPYGYTFGSGTRLTVV.